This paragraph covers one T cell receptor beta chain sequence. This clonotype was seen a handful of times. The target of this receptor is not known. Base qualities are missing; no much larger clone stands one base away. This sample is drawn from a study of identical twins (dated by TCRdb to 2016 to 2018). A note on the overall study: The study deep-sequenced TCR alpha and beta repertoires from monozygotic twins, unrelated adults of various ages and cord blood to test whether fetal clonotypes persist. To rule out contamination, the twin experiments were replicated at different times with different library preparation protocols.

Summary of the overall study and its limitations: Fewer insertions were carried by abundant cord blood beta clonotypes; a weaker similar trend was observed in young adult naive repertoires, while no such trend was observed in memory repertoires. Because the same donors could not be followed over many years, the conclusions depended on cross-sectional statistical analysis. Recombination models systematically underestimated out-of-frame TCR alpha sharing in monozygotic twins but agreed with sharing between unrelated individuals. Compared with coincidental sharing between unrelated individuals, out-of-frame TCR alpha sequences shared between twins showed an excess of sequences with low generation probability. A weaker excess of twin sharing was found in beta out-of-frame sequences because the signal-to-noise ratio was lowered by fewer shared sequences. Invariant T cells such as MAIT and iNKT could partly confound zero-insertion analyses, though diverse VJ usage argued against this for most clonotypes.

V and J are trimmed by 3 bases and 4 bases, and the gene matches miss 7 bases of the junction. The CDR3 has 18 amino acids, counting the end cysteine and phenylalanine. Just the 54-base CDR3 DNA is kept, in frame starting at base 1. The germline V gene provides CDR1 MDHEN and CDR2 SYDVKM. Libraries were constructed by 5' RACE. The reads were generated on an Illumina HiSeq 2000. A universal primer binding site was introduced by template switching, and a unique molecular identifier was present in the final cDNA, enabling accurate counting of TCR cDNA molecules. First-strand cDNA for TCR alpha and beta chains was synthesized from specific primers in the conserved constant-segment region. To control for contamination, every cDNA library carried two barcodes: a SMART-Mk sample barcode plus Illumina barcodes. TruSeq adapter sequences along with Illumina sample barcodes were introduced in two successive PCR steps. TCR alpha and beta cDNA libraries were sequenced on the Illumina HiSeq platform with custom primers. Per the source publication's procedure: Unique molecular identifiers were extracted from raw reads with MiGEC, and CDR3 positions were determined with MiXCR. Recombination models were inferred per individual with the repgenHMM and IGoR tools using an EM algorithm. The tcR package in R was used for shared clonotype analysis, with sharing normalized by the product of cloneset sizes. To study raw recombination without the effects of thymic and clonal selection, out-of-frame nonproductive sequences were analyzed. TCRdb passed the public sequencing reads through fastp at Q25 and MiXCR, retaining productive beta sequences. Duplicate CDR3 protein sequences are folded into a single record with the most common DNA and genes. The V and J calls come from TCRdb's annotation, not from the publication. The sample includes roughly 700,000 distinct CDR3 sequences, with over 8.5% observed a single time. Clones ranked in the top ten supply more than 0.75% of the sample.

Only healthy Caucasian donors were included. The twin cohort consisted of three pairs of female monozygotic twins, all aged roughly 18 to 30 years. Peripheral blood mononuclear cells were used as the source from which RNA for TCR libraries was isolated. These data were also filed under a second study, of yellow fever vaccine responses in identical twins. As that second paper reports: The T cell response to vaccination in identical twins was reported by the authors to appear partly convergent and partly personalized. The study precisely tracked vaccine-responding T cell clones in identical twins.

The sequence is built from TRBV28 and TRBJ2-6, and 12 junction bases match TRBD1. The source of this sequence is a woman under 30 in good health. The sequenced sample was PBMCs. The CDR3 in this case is CASSFAGQGASGANVLTF. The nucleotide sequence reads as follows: TGTGCCAGCAGTTTTGCGGGACAGGGGGCCTCGGGGGCCAACGTCCTGACTTTC.